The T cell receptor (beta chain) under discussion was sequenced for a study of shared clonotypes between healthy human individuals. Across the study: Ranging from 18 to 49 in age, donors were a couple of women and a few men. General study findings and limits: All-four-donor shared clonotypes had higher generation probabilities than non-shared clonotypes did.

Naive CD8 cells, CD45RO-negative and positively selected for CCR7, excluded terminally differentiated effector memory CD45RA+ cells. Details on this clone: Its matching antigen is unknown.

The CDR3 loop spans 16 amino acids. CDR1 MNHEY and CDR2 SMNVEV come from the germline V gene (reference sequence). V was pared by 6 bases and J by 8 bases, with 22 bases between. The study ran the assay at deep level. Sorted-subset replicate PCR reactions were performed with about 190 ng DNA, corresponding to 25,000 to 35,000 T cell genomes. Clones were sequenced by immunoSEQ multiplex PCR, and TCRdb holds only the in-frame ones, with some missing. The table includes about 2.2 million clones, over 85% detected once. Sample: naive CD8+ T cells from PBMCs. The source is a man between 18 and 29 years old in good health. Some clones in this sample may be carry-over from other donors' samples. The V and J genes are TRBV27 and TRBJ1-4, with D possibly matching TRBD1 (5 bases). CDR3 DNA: TGTGCCAGCAGCCGGATCGGAGTGGGCAGGGTCGAAAAACTGTTTTTT. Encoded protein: CASSRIGVGRVEKLFF.